These 18 T cell receptor beta chains were all obtained from the same sample, sequenced in a study of T cells in Graves' hyperthyroidism and ophthalmopathy (dated by TCRdb to the late 2010s). The library relied on multiplex PCR. Sequencing was carried out with an Illumina HiSeq 2000. TCR beta CDR3 regions were amplified from RNA transcripts. For the first round of RT-PCR on the TCR CDR3, the HTBI primer set was used together with the Qiagen OneStep RT-PCR kit. TCRdb took the public reads, trimmed them with fastp at Q25, ran MiXCR for clone calling and kept in-frame beta chains. Rows are combined by CDR3 protein, so each entry shows the most common genes and DNA. A total of under 350,000 distinct CDR3 sequences appear in this sample, roughly an eighth of them only once. The ten largest clones add up to around 8% of the sample. The sequenced sample consisted of blood. These receptors came from a middle-aged woman with Graves' hyperthyroidism.

The J gene is TRBJ2-2, the V gene TRBV11-3; 8 bases match TRBD2. CDR3 length equals 17 residues. The germline gives CDR1 SGHNT, CDR2 YENEEA. Trimming cost V 5 bases and J 2 bases; bases outside gene matches: 10. The DNA of the CDR3 is TGTGCCAGCAGCCTCCAAAAAAGCGGGAGTAACACCGGGGAGCTGTTTTTT. Amino acid sequence: CASSLQKSGSNTGELFF.

This rearrangement joins TRBV15 to TRBJ1-2; the D is unclear. The CDR3 is 15 amino acids. Germline-derived CDR1 and CDR2 are LNHNV and YYDKDF (reference sequence). V was trimmed by 1 base and J by 8 bases, leaving 17 bases between them. The CDR3 sequence: CATSRGETQAGGYTF. DNA for the CDR3: TGTGCCACCAGCAGAGGCGAGACCCAGGCGGGCGGCTACACCTTC.

This clonotype occurred many times. The genes are TRBV5-1 and TRBJ2-7; 10 bases are shared with TRBD1. J was trimmed by 2 bases and V by 4 bases; bases with no gene match: 15. The V gene's germline CDR1 is SGHRS and CDR2 YFSETQ. The CDR3 is 18 amino acids. The chain's CDR3 is CASSLLSNTGTGAYEQYF. In DNA, the CDR3 is TGCGCCAGCAGCCTGCTCTCAAATACCGGGACAGGGGCCTACGAGCAGTACTTC.

This clonotype was counted many times. The chain couples TRBV6-1 to TRBJ2-7, with D uncertain. The CDR3 is made up of 13 amino acids. Germline V gene lookup returns CDR1 MNHNS and CDR2 SASEGT. The V end lost 4 bases, the J end lost 4 bases, and 11 bases lay between the germline ends. The CDR3 loop reads CASSGTERYEQYF. The CDR3 nucleotides are TGTGCCAGCAGTGGAACAGAAAGATACGAGCAGTACTTC.

The chain uses TRBV5-8 and TRBJ2-1; TRBD2 agrees at 8 bases. CDR1 is SGHTS, CDR2 YDEGEE, per germline. J lost 6 bases, V lost 1 base, and 6 bases had no gene match. The CDR3 consists of 15 residues. The CDR3: CASSLFLLAVNEQFF. The CDR3 nucleotides read TGTGCCAGCAGCTTGTTCCTACTAGCGGTCAATGAGCAGTTCTTC. The full variable domain, with the rest looked up from reference TRBV5-8 and TRBJ2-1, is EAGVTQSPTHLIKTRGQQATLRCSPISGHTSVYWYQQALGLGLQFLLWYDEGEERNRGNFPPRFSGRQFPNYSSELNVNALELEDSALYLCASSLFLLAVNEQFFGPGTRLTVL.

The sample holds many counts of this clonotype. The rearrangement joins TRBV27 to TRBJ2-5; D may be TRBD1 (6 bases). The CDR3 spans 17 residues. The V gene lost 6 bases and the J gene lost 3 bases, with 23 bases spanning the gap. The V gene's germline CDR1 is MNHEY and CDR2 SMNVEV (reference sequence). CDR3 residues: CASSPTGQGQGKETQYF. The CDR3 bases are TGTGCCAGCAGCCCGACCGGCCAGGGACAAGGGAAAGAGACCCAGTACTTC.

This clonotype was observed a few times. This chain connects TRBV2 to TRBJ2-2; the D gene is possibly TRBD2 (5 bases). There are 15 residues in the CDR3. Germline assignment: CDR1 SNHLY and CDR2 FYNNEI. The V and J ends lost 3 bases and 0 bases respectively, with 8 bases between them. DNA of the CDR3: TGTGCCAGCAGTGAGCTAGCTACGAACACCGGGGAGCTGTTTTTT. Protein sequence: CASSELATNTGELFF.

This clonotype was seen a handful of times. The CDR3 does not end in the conserved phenylalanine or tryptophan, so this is likely a read error. This chain uses TRBV28 with TRBJ2-3; D may be TRBD2 (5 bases). CDR3 length equals 15 residues. The V end was cut by 6 bases, the J end by 4 bases, with 17 bases between. Germline V gives CDR1 MDHEN, CDR2 SYDVKM. The CDR3, as DNA: TGTGCCAGCAGCTCCCTGGCGGGTTGGTCAGATACGCAGTATCTT. This translates into CASSSLAGWSDTQYL.

This clonotype was recorded many times. The rearrangement joins TRBV7-9 to TRBJ2-7, with TRBD1 identical over 11 bases. This CDR3 comprises 15 residues. Germline loops: CDR1 SEHNR, CDR2 FQNEAQ (reference sequence). Trimming at V came to 3 bases and at J to 4 bases, leaving 5 bases not matched to a gene. The CDR3 bases are TGTGCCAGCAGCTTCCCTGGACAGGGGGCATACGAGCAGTACTTC. This sequence encodes CASSFPGQGAYEQYF.

This clonotype was counted ten times or more. The chain carries TRBV6-1 and TRBJ1-2; 7 bases fit TRBD1. Germline V CDR1 and CDR2: MNHNS, SASEGT. The CDR3 length is 13 residues. The V and J ends lost 6 bases and 5 bases, in that order; junction bases with no gene match: 6. CDR3 nucleotide sequence: TGTGCCAGCAGATTGACAGGGAATTATGGCTACACCTTC. It codes for CASRLTGNYGYTF.

Here the CDR3 DNA reads TGTGCCAGTAGTCGGGCCAGGACAGGGAATTCACCCCTCCACTTT. It encodes CASSRARTGNSPLHF. The chain carries TRBV19 and TRBJ1-6; 8 bases fit TRBD1. V was clipped by 5 bases and J by 7 bases; unmatched bases: 7. CDR1 and CDR2 from the germline V gene are LNHDA and SQIVND (reference sequence). The CDR3 is 15 residues long.

This clonotype has a count of ten or more. The V gene is TRBV7-2, the J gene TRBJ2-7, with D maybe TRBD2 (5 bases). Germline CDR1 SGHTA, CDR2 FQGNSA. This CDR3 spans 13 amino acids. V lost 0 bases and J lost 2, with 5 bases in between. In DNA, the CDR3 is TGTGCCAGCAGCTTAGCTAGCGCCTACGAGCAGTACTTC. The encoded protein is CASSLASAYEQYF.

The rearrangement joins TRBV5-1 to TRBJ1-2, with TRBD1 matching over 8 bases. Germline values: CDR1 SGHRS, CDR2 YFSETQ. The junction had 5 bases not matched to a gene; V was cut back by 0 bases and J by 4 bases. This CDR3 has 15 residues. CDR3 region: CASSLGGTGGYGYTF. The CDR3, as DNA: TGCGCCAGCAGCTTGGGTGGAACAGGGGGCTATGGCTACACCTTC.

V and J are TRBV12-3 or TRBV12-4 and TRBJ2-3, with 9 bases that match TRBD1. The CDR3 runs to 14 residues. The junction had 7 bases not matched to a gene; V was cut back by 6 bases and J by 6 bases. DNA of the CDR3: TGTGCCAGCAGCAAACCCGGACAGGGGGATACGCAGTATTTT. Its translation: CASSKPGQGDTQYF.

This clonotype was detected many times. The rearrangement links TRBV5-1 to TRBJ1-2, with 9 bases that match TRBD1. Per germline, CDR1 SGHRS and CDR2 YFSETQ. The CDR3 has 14 amino acids. Germline trimming cut 0 bases from V and 6 bases from J; bases unmatched to any gene: 3. The CDR3 loop is CASSLEQGADGYTF. CDR3 nucleotides: TGCGCCAGCAGCTTGGAACAGGGGGCCGATGGCTACACCTTC.

Comments on this clonotype: A single base separates this from a much larger clone, so it may be a read error. This chain joins TRBV7-2 and TRBJ1-1; weak D call: TRBD1 (5 bases). The length of the CDR3 is 14 residues. The germline gives CDR1 SGHTA, CDR2 FQGNSA. The CDR3 DNA reads as TGTGTCAGCAGCTCTAGGATGGGGGTGACTGAAGCTTTCTTT. It encodes CVSSSRMGVTEAFF.

The chain has TRBV14 and TRBJ2-3; 8 nucleotides align to TRBD1. The CDR3 consists of 14 residues. Germline loops: CDR1 SGHDN, CDR2 FVKESK. V dropped 4 bases and J dropped 5; count of bases not matched to a gene: 5. The CDR3 DNA reads as TGTGCCAGCAGCCGACAGGGGCGGAGAGATACGCAGTATTTT. Translation: CASSRQGRRDTQYF.

There are a few counts of this clonotype. V and J are TRBV7-8 and TRBJ1-5; no firm D call. V dropped 0 bases and J dropped 7 bases, with 7 bases sitting between them. This CDR3 has 13 residues. Germline CDR1 SGHVS, CDR2 FQNEAQ. As DNA, the CDR3 is TGTGCCAGCAGCTTAGCGCGGGAACAGCCCCAGCATTTT. It specifies CASSLAREQPQHF.